The 26 T cell receptor beta chains presented below share a single source sample, sequenced in a study of T cell changes during pregnancy in multiple sclerosis. Using immunoSEQ multiplex PCR, the repertoire was profiled, and TCRdb retains in-frame clones only, with some absent. This table has about 56,000 clones, 89% appearing once. Sequencing used peripheral blood, obtained after pregnancy. Receptor source: a female donor with multiple sclerosis, enrolled in a pregnancy study.

V usage is TRBV5-1 and J usage is TRBJ2-2, with D perhaps matching TRBD1 (6 bases). The germline V and J ends were trimmed by 5 bases and 7 bases, with 15 bases remaining between them. This CDR3 is 14 amino acids long. CDR1 is SGHRS, CDR2 YFSETQ, per germline. The CDR3, as DNA: TGCGCCAGCAGGCGTCAGGGGTCCGACGGGGAGCTGTTTTTT. Amino acids: CASRRQGSDGELFF.

The rearrangement joins TRBV28 to TRBJ2-1, with 7 bases aligning to TRBD1. Germline CDR1 and CDR2: MDHEN and SYDVKM. Germline trimming cut 2 bases from V and 4 bases from J; bases unmatched to any gene: 5. The CDR3 runs to 15 residues. DNA of the CDR3: TGTGCCAGCAGTTTACAGGGGGTCCCATACAATGAGCAGTTCTTC. Protein product: CASSLQGVPYNEQFF.

The chain has TRBV6-5 and TRBJ2-1; D not resolved. This CDR3 contains 15 residues. Germline-derived CDR1 and CDR2 are MNHEY and SVGAGI. The V and J ends lost 2 bases and 7 bases respectively, with 15 bases between them. The CDR3 nucleotides read TGTGCCAGCAGTTACGAGGTACTCCCTTTGAATGAGCAGTTCTTC. Translated: CASSYEVLPLNEQFF.

The rearrangement joins TRBV14 to TRBJ1-2; a weak D match, TRBD1 (5 bases). CDR1 and CDR2 (germline): SGHDN, FVKESK. The CDR3 sequence is 15 residues long. Trimming stripped 0 bases from V and 6 bases from J, with 14 bases between. The CDR3: CASSQEVGTVDGYTF. The CDR3 bases are TGTGCCAGCAGCCAAGAAGTGGGGACTGTTGATGGCTACACCTTC.

This chain connects TRBV19 to TRBJ2-7, with 8 bases aligning to TRBD1. The CDR3 consists of 15 residues. Per germline, CDR1 LNHDA and CDR2 SQIVND (reference sequence). V trimming: 1 base; J trimming: 4 bases; junction bases outside the gene matches: 6. CDR3 sequence reads: CASSIGYRGTYEQYF. The DNA for the CDR3 is TGTGCCAGTAGTATAGGATACAGGGGGACGTACGAGCAGTACTTC.

The chain carries TRBV10-3 and TRBJ1-5; 7 bases are shared with TRBD1. The CDR3 consists of 13 residues. Germline V CDR1 and CDR2: ENHRY, SYGVKD. V shed 11 bases, J shed 1 base, and the junction held 5 bases outside the gene matches. The CDR3 sequence is CAVGTDSNQPQHF. Written as DNA, the CDR3 is TGTGCCGTTGGGACAGACAGCAATCAGCCCCAGCATTTT.

The V and J genes are TRBV15 and TRBJ1-1, with TRBD1 matching over 10 bases. V trimming: 4 bases; J trimming: 3 bases; junction bases outside the gene matches: 5. Germline V lookup: CDR1 LNHNV, CDR2 YYDKDF (reference sequence). This CDR3 is built from 15 residues. DNA of the CDR3: TGTGCCACCAGCAAACCGGGACAGGGGTACACTGAAGCTTTCTTT. This sequence encodes CATSKPGQGYTEAFF.

The V gene is TRBV5-1, the J gene TRBJ1-1; D unclear. The germline V gene encodes CDR1 SGHRS and CDR2 YFSETQ. Trimming removed 0 bases at V and 0 bases at J, with 3 bases between. The CDR3 has 13 residues. For the CDR3, the DNA is TGCGCCAGCAGCTTGGCAGTGAACACTGAAGCTTTCTTT. It is translated as CASSLAVNTEAFF.

This clone occurred a few times. The chain joins TRBV5-8 to TRBJ2-1; D gene ambiguous. Germline assignment: CDR1 SGHTS and CDR2 YDEGEE. V lost 0 bases, J lost 7 bases, and 5 bases lay in between. This CDR3 spans 12 amino acids. CDR3 loop: CASSLALNEQFF. The CDR3 DNA follows: TGTGCCAGCAGCTTGGCCCTAAATGAGCAGTTCTTC. Full variable domain (remainder filled in from reference TRBV5-8 and TRBJ2-1): EAGVTQSPTHLIKTRGQQATLRCSPISGHTSVYWYQQALGLGLQFLLWYDEGEERNRGNFPPRFSGRQFPNYSSELNVNALELEDSALYLCASSLALNEQFFGPGTRLTVL.

V is TRBV5-1 and J is TRBJ1-2, with 12 positions matching TRBD1. V was clipped by 4 bases and J by 5 bases; unmatched bases: 9. Looked up from germline, CDR1 is SGHRS and CDR2 is YFSETQ. The CDR3 is 16 amino acids. The CDR3 coding sequence is TGCGCCAGCAGCACGAACCCGGGACAGGGGGCATATGGCTACACCTTC. Protein product: CASSTNPGQGAYGYTF.

The chain links TRBV5-1 to TRBJ1-3; D is possibly TRBD1 (6 bases). Germline CDR1 and CDR2: SGHRS and YFSETQ. V lost 5 bases and J lost 3, with 15 bases in between. The length of the CDR3 is 15 residues. This CDR3 reads CASSWTGQFGNTIYF. DNA of the CDR3: TGCGCCAGCAGTTGGACCGGACAGTTTGGAAACACCATATATTTT.

The gene calls are TRBV6-5 and TRBJ1-2; 7 nucleotides align to TRBD1. Germline loops: CDR1 MNHEY, CDR2 SVGAGI. This CDR3 is 13 amino acids long. The V and J ends lost 11 bases and 3 bases, in that order; junction bases with no gene match: 9. The CDR3 is CACSTGRYYGYTF. The CDR3 DNA follows: TGTGCCTGCTCGACAGGGAGGTACTATGGCTACACCTTC.

This clone is a singleton in its sample. The chain has TRBV11-3 and TRBJ2-3; the match to TRBD2 covers 13 bases. The CDR3 contains 17 residues. Germline-derived CDR1 and CDR2 are SGHNT and YENEEA. V was clipped by 5 bases and J by 0 bases; unmatched bases: 5. The CDR3 DNA reads TGTGCCAGCAGCCCTACTAGCGGGGGGGGCAGCACAGATACGCAGTATTTT. It encodes CASSPTSGGGSTDTQYF.

V gene TRBV5-1 combines with J gene TRBJ2-3; D remains unclear. Deletions cut 0 bases from V and 0 bases from J, with 8 bases between. Germline loops: CDR1 SGHRS, CDR2 YFSETQ. The CDR3 totals 15 residues. This CDR3 is CASSLGALSTDTQYF. DNA for the CDR3: TGCGCCAGCAGCTTGGGGGCGCTCAGCACAGATACGCAGTATTTT.

The chain recombines TRBV28 with TRBJ1-1; D gene ambiguous. Trimming left V 9 bases short and J 4 bases short, with 12 bases between. CDR3 length: 12 amino acids. The germline V gene encodes CDR1 MDHEN and CDR2 SYDVKM. The CDR3 spells CASLGRLTEAFF. As DNA, the CDR3 is TGTGCCAGTCTCGGGAGGCTCACTGAAGCTTTCTTT.

The chain is built from TRBV5-4 and TRBJ2-7, with D possibly TRBD1 on 6 matching bases. Per germline, CDR1 SGHNT and CDR2 YYREEE (reference sequence). The CDR3 is 13 residues long. V gave up 4 bases and J gave up 4 bases, with 12 bases separating them. The CDR3, as DNA: TGTGCCAGCAGCCACCGGGACACATACGAGCAGTACTTC. This encodes CASSHRDTYEQYF.

This clone was seen more than once but under ten times. CDR3 loop: CASSPSGASSYNEQFF. CDR3 coding DNA: TGTGCCAGCAGCCCCTCCGGAGCCAGCTCCTACAATGAGCAGTTCTTC. V usage is TRBV9 and J usage is TRBJ2-1; no clear D. V gave up 4 bases and J gave up 0 bases, with 14 bases separating them. The CDR3 is 16 residues long. Germline V gives CDR1 SGDLS, CDR2 YYNGEE. The variable domain in full, completed from reference TRBV9 and TRBJ2-1, reads DSGVTQTPKHLITATGQRVTLRCSPRSGDLSVYWYQQSLDQGLQFLIQYYNGEERAKGNILERFSAQQFPDLHSELNLSSLELGDSALYFCASSPSGASSYNEQFFGPGTRLTVL.

The chain recombines TRBV5-6 with TRBJ1-1; TRBD1 might be the D (6 bases). Germline V CDR1 and CDR2: SGHDT, YYEEEE. V was cut by 4 bases and J by 4 bases, with 17 bases left in between. The CDR3 is 15 residues long. The CDR3 sequence: CASSLAGGGGTEAFF. CDR3 nucleotides: TGTGCCAGCAGCCTGGCGGGGGGCGGGGGCACTGAAGCTTTCTTT. Variable domain in full (rest from reference TRBV5-6 and TRBJ1-1): DAGVTQSPTHLIKTRGQQVTLRCSPKSGHDTVSWYQQALGQGPQFIFQYYEEEERQRGNFPDRFSGHQFPNYSSELNVNALLLGDSALYLCASSLAGGGGTEAFFGQGTRLTVV.

The chain joins TRBV6-1 to TRBJ2-7; 9 bases align to TRBD1. Germline V lookup: CDR1 MNHNS, CDR2 SASEGT. V dropped 6 bases and J dropped 7; count of bases not matched to a gene: 10. This CDR3 region has 14 residues. As DNA, the CDR3 is TGTGCCAGCAGCCCTGGACAGGGGTTGGGAGAGCAGTACTTC. It encodes CASSPGQGLGEQYF.

The gene calls are TRBV10-2 and TRBJ1-4; D might be TRBD1 (6 bases). The V end lost 4 bases, the J end lost 7 bases, and 19 bases lay between the germline ends. There are 16 residues in the CDR3. Germline CDR1 reads WSHSY; CDR2 reads SAAADI. The CDR3 region is CASSVGGPWTSEKLFF. CDR3 sequence (DNA): TGCGCCAGCAGTGTCGGGGGGCCCTGGACGAGTGAAAAACTGTTTTTT.

This clone has just one count. This chain uses TRBV11-1 with TRBJ2-5; D unclear. The CDR3 runs 14 residues. Trimming shortened V by 2 bases and J by 2 bases, and 9 bases separated the two germline ends. Germline values: CDR1 SGHAT, CDR2 FQDESV (reference sequence). This CDR3 reads CASSLRRIQETQYF. For the CDR3, the DNA is TGTGCCAGCAGCTTACGCAGAATACAAGAGACCCAGTACTTC.

Regarding this clone: This same CDR3 is encoded by further DNA sequences in the sample. V gene TRBV6-1 combines with J gene TRBJ2-7; 9 nucleotides align to TRBD1. This CDR3 region has 15 residues. J gave up 1 base and V 3 bases, and 4 bases lay outside the gene matches. CDR1 and CDR2 from the germline V gene are MNHNS and SASEGT. The CDR3 region has the DNA TGTGCCAGCAGTGAGCGTGGGACAGGGTCCTACGAGCAGTACTTC. It translates to CASSERGTGSYEQYF.

The V and J genes are TRBV11-2 and TRBJ2-1; D not certain. The CDR3 extends over 14 amino acids. Germline V gene data show CDR1 as SGHAT and CDR2 as FQNNGV. V shed 0 bases and J shed 6 bases, with 9 bases lying between them. The CDR3 region has the DNA TGTGCCAGCAGCTTAGATCACGGGTCCAATGAGCAGTTCTTC. Its translation is CASSLDHGSNEQFF.

The V call is TRBV23-1, the J call TRBJ1-5; 7 bases line up with TRBD1. TRBV23-1 is identified as an open reading frame with a role that is uncertain. With V trimmed by 1 base and J by 4 bases, 7 bases remained unmatched. The CDR3 has 16 residues. For the CDR3, the DNA is TGCGCCAGCAGTCAATGGGGACAGCAGCTAAATCAGCCCCAGCATTTT. It encodes CASSQWGQQLNQPQHF.

This rearrangement joins TRBV10-3 to TRBJ2-3; 7 bases map to TRBD2. Germline-derived CDR1 and CDR2 are ENHRY and SYGVKD. V lost 4 bases, J lost 5 bases, and 6 bases stayed unmatched. The CDR3 is 14 amino acids. The CDR3 bases are TGTGCCATCAGTGTGGAGCGGGGTGGAGATACGCAGTATTTT. The encoded protein is CAISVERGGDTQYF.

This clone was counted only a few times. The chain recombines TRBV18 with TRBJ1-2; 8 bases match TRBD1. This CDR3 has 15 residues. Trimming removed 2 bases from V and 0 bases from J; junction bases left unmatched: 2. The germline V gene has CDR1 KGHSH and CDR2 LQKENI. CDR3 protein: CASSPIRGPNYGYTF. The CDR3 DNA follows: TGTGCCAGCTCACCAATCAGGGGGCCTAACTATGGCTACACCTTC.